The 13 T cell receptor beta chains below were found in one sample sequenced in a study of T cell responses to AZD1222 COVID-19 vaccine. Libraries were prepared by immunoSEQ multiplex PCR; TCRdb keeps only in-frame clonotypes and omits some of them. The data contain around 80,000 clones, approximately 85% of them seen just once; the ten biggest clones take up roughly a tenth. Sequences were derived from peripheral blood, sampled 28 days after the second AZD1222 dose. Receptors were obtained from an adult who received the AZD1222 COVID-19 vaccine.

This chain links TRBV28 with TRBJ2-7, with 7 bases matching TRBD1. The trim removed 4 bases at V and 6 bases at J, leaving 21 bases unmatched. This CDR3 has 18 amino acids. Per the germline V gene, CDR1 is MDHEN and CDR2 is SYDVKM. The CDR3 is CASSSRTGSRGRKREQYF. The CDR3 nucleotides read TGTGCCAGCAGTTCGCGAACGGGGAGTAGGGGGCGAAAACGCGAGCAGTACTTC.

The chain is built from TRBV6-5 and TRBJ2-2; no definite D call. V gave up 6 bases and J gave up 1 base, with 9 bases separating them. Per the germline V gene, CDR1 is MNHEY and CDR2 is SVGAGI. This CDR3 contains 14 residues. The CDR3 nucleotides are TGTGCCAGCAGGAGTTGGGGGAACACCGGGGAGCTGTTTTTT. It encodes CASRSWGNTGELFF.

The rearrangement joins TRBV4-2 to TRBJ2-7; TRBD2 aligns across 9 bases. Trimming at V came to 5 bases and at J to 7 bases, leaving 12 bases not matched to a gene. There are 15 residues in the CDR3. CDR1 is LGHNA, CDR2 YNFKEQ, per germline. The CDR3 region is CASSTRGLAGGEQYF. CDR3 sequence (DNA): TGTGCCAGCAGCACCCGGGGACTAGCAGGGGGTGAGCAGTACTTC.

This chain uses TRBV4-2 with TRBJ1-1; D unclear. There are 11 residues in the CDR3. V was trimmed by 2 bases and J by 5 bases, leaving 3 bases between them. Germline V gene sequence: CDR1 LGHNA, CDR2 YNFKEQ. The CDR3 DNA follows: TGTGCCAGCAGCCAACGGACTGAAGCTTTCTTT. Its protein product is CASSQRTEAFF.

The chain recombines TRBV5-4 with TRBJ2-2; no clear D. There are 12 residues in the CDR3. The ends were cut back, 5 bases at V and 0 bases at J, with 2 bases in the middle. Germline V gene sequence: CDR1 SGHNT, CDR2 YYREEE (reference sequence). In DNA form, the CDR3 reads TGTGCCAGCAGTACGAACACCGGGGAGCTGTTTTTT. Translated, it gives CASSTNTGELFF. Filled out from reference TRBV5-4 and TRBJ2-2, the complete variable domain reads ETGVTQSPTHLIKTRGQQVTLRCSSQSGHNTVSWYQQALGQGPQFIFQYYREEENGRGNFPPRFSGLQFPNYSSELNVNALELDDSALYLCASSTNTGELFFGEGSRLTVL.

This clone was counted once. V and J are TRBV2 and TRBJ1-4; 7 bases fit TRBD1. This CDR3 comprises 15 residues. V was pared by 6 bases and J by 8 bases, with 12 bases of the junction left unmatched. Germline CDR1 is SNHLY and CDR2 is FYNNEI. CDR3 nucleotides: TGTGCCAGCAGGACCCGGACGGCAGGGGGGGAAAAACTGTTTTTT. Its protein is CASRTRTAGGEKLFF.

The chain recombines TRBV5-1 with TRBJ1-5; no clear D gene. This CDR3 has 16 amino acids. V was trimmed by 1 base and J by 0 bases, leaving 11 bases between them. Germline V CDR1 and CDR2: SGHRS, YFSETQ. This CDR3 reads CASSLFSGDSNQPQHF. CDR3 in DNA: TGCGCCAGCAGCTTGTTTTCCGGAGATAGCAATCAGCCCCAGCATTTT.

This chain joins TRBV4-1 and TRBJ2-2; no clear D gene. Trimming shortened V by 1 base and J by 3 bases, and 6 bases separated the two germline ends. The germline V gene encodes CDR1 MGHRA and CDR2 YSYEKL. The CDR3 covers 14 residues. CDR3 coding DNA: TGCGCCAGCAGCCAAGTAGCCTACACCGGGGAGCTGTTTTTT. As protein: CASSQVAYTGELFF.

Only a few counts were recorded for this clone. This rearrangement joins TRBV19 to TRBJ1-1; no clear D. Germline-derived CDR1 and CDR2 are LNHDA and SQIVND (reference sequence). V lost 3 bases to trimming and J lost 7 bases, with 12 bases between them. This CDR3 contains 13 residues. In DNA, the CDR3 is TGTGCCAGTAGTATTCTTTCCGGACTTGAAGCTTTCTTT. It specifies CASSILSGLEAFF.

The chain links TRBV19 to TRBJ1-1, with 8 bases matching TRBD1. CDR3 length: 14 residues. Germline V gene data show CDR1 as LNHDA and CDR2 as SQIVND (reference sequence). Germline trimming cut 4 bases from V and 4 bases from J; bases unmatched to any gene: 5. CDR3 coding DNA: TGTGCCAGTAGTACGGACAGGGTATTCACTGAAGCTTTCTTT. This translates into CASSTDRVFTEAFF.

The CDR3 region has the DNA TGTGCCAGCAGCCAAGATTTCCTCGGGGAGCAGTACTTC. Protein sequence: CASSQDFLGEQYF. V gene TRBV14 combines with J gene TRBJ2-7, with D unresolved. The CDR3 has 13 amino acids. Germline V CDR1 and CDR2: SGHDN, FVKESK. Between the trimmed V and J ends, which lost 0 bases and 7 bases, there was a span of 10 bases.

J is TRBJ1-1 and V is TRBV6-1, with D hard to call. Per germline, CDR1 MNHNS and CDR2 SASEGT. The CDR3 loop spans 15 amino acids. V was shortened by 0 bases and J by 4 bases, with 12 bases between the two germline ends. DNA of the CDR3: TGTGCCAGCAGTGAAGCGCGATTTAGGGCCACTGAAGCTTTCTTT. The encoded protein is CASSEARFRATEAFF.

This clone was detected a few times. V and J are TRBV7-2 and TRBJ2-5; 7 bases are shared with TRBD1. CDR3 length: 17 amino acids. The ends lost 3 bases at V and 2 bases at J; junction bases unmatched: 12. The germline CDR1 and CDR2 sequences are SGHTA and FQGNSA. The CDR3 loop is CASSLTVEGQTQETQYF. The DNA for the CDR3 is TGTGCCAGCAGCTTGACGGTAGAGGGACAGACTCAAGAGACCCAGTACTTC.